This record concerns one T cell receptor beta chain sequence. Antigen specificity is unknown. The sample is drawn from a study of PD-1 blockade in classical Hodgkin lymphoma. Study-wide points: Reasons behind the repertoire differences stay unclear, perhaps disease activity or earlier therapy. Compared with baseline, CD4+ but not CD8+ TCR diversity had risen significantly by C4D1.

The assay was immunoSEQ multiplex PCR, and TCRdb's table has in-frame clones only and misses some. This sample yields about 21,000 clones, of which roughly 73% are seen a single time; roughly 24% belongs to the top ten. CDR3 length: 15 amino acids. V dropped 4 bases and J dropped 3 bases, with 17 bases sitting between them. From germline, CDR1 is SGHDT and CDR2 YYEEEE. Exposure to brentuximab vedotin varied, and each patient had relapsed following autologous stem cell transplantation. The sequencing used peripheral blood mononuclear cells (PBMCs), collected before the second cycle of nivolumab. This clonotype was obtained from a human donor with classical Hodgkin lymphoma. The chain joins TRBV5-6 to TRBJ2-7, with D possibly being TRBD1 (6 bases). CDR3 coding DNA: TGTGCCAGCAGCCCCCCAGGGGACGGATTCTACGAGCAGTACTTC. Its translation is CASSPPGDGFYEQYF.